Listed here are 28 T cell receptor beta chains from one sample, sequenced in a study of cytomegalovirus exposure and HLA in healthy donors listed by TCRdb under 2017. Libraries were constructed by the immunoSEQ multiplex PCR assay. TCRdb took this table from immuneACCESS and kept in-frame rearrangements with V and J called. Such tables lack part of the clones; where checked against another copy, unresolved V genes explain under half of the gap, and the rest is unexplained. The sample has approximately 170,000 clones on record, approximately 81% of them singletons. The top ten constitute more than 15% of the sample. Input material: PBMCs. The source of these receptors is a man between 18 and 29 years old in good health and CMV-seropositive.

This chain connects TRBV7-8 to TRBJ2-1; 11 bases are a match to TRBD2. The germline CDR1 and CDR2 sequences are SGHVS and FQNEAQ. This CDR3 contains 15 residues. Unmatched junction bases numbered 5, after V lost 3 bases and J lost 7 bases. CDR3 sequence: CASSLTSGDLNEQFF. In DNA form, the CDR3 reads TGTGCCAGCAGCTTGACTAGCGGGGATCTTAATGAGCAGTTCTTC.

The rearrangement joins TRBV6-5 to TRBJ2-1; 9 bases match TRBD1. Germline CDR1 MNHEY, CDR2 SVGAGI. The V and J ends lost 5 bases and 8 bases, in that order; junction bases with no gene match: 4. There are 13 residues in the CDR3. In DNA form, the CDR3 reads TGTGCCAGCAGTCCACAGGGGGCTCATGAGCAGTTCTTC. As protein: CASSPQGAHEQFF.

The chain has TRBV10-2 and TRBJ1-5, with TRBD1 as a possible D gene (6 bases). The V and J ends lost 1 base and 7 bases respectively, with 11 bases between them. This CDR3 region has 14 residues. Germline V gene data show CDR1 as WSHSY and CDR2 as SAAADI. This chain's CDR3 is CASSEWSGEQPQHF. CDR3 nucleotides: TGCGCCAGCAGTGAGTGGTCAGGGGAACAGCCCCAGCATTTT.

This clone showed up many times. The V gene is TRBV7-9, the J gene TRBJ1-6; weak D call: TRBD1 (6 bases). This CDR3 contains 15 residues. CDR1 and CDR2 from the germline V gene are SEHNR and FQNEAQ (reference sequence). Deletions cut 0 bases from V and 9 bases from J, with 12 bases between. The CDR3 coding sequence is TGTGCCAGCAGCTTAGCCCCAGGGGAGGGTTCACCCCTCCACTTT. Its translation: CASSLAPGEGSPLHF.

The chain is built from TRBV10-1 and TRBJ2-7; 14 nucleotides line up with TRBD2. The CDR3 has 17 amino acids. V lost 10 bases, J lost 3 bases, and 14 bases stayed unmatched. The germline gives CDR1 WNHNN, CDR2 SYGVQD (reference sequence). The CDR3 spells CAISPGLAGEGGYEQYF. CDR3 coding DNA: TGCGCCATCTCTCCGGGACTAGCGGGAGAGGGGGGCTACGAGCAGTACTTC.

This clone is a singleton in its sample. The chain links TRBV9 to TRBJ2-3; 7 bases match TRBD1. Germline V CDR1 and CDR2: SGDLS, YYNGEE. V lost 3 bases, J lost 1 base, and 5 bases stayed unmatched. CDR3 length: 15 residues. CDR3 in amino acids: CASSDRQGRTDTQYF. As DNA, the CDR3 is TGTGCCAGCAGCGACAGACAGGGCCGCACAGATACGCAGTATTTT.

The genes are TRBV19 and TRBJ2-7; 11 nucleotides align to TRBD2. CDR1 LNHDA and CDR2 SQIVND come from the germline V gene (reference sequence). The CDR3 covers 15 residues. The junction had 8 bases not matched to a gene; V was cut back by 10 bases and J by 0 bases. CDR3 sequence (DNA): TGTGCCACCGGTAGCGGGAGGGCCGGCTCCTACGAGCAGTACTTC. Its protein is CATGSGRAGSYEQYF.

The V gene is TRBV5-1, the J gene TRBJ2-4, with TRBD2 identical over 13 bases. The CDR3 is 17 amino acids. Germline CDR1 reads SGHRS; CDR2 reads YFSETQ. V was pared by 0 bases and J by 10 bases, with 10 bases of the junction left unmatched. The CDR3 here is CASSLVGLAGTGEIQYF. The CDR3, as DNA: TGCGCCAGCAGCTTGGTGGGACTAGCGGGAACGGGGGAAATTCAGTACTTC.

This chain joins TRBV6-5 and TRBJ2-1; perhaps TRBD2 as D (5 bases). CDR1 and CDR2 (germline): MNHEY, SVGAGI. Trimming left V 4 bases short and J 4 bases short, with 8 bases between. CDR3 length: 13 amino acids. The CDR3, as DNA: TGTGCCAGCAGTTCTGACTATTACAATGAGCAGTTCTTC. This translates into CASSSDYYNEQFF.

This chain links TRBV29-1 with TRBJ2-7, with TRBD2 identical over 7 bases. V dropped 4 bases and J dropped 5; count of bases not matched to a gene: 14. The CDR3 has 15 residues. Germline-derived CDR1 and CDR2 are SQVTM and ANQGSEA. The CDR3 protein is CSVVRQGGEIHEQYF. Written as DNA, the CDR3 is TGCAGCGTTGTAAGGCAGGGAGGGGAGATTCACGAGCAGTACTTC.

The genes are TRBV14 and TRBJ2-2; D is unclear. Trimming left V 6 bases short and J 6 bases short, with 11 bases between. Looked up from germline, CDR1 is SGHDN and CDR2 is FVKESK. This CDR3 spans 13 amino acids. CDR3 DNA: TGTGCCAGCAGTCCAAGCAGGTCCGGGGAGCTGTTTTTT. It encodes CASSPSRSGELFF.

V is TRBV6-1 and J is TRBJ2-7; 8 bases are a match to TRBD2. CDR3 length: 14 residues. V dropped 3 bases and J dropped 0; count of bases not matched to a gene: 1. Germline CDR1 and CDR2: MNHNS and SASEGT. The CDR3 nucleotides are TGTGCCAGCAGTGAGCTAGCGGGCTCCTACGAGCAGTACTTC. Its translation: CASSELAGSYEQYF.

The CDR3 region has the DNA TGTGCCAGCAGGGACAGGGGGCGAAACTATGGCTACACCTTC. It yields the protein CASRDRGRNYGYTF. The chain couples TRBV28 to TRBJ1-2; 11 nucleotides agree with TRBD1. This CDR3 has 14 residues. Germline CDR1 is MDHEN and CDR2 is SYDVKM. V trimming: 6 bases; J trimming: 2 bases; junction bases outside the gene matches: 2.

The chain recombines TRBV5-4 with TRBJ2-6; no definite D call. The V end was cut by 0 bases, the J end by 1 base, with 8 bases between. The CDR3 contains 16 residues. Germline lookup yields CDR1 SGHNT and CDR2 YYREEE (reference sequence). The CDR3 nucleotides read TGTGCCAGCAGCTTGGGTGTAGCATCTGGGGCCAACGTCCTGACTTTC. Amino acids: CASSLGVASGANVLTF. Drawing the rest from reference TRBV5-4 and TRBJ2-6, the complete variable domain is ETGVTQSPTHLIKTRGQQVTLRCSSQSGHNTVSWYQQALGQGPQFIFQYYREEENGRGNFPPRFSGLQFPNYSSELNVNALELDDSALYLCASSLGVASGANVLTFGAGSRLTVL.

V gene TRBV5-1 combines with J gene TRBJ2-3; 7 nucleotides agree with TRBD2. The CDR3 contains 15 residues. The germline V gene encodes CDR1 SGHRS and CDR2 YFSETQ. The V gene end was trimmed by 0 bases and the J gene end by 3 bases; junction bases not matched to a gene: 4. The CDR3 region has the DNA TGCGCCAGCAGCTTGGGCGGGAGTATGACAGATACGCAGTATTTT. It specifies CASSLGGSMTDTQYF.

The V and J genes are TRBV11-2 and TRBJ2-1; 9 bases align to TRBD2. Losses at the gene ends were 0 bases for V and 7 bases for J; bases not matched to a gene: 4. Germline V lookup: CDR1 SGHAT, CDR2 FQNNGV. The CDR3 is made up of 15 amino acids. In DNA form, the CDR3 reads TGTGCCAGCAGCTTAGATGATCTAGCGGGGAATGAGCAGTTCTTC. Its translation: CASSLDDLAGNEQFF.

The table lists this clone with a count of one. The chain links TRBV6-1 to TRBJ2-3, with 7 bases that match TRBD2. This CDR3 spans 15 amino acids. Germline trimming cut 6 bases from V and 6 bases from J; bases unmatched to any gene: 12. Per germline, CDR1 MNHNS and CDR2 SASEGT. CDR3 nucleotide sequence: TGTGCCAGCAGGGTTGGAGGCGGGAGCTTGGATACGCAGTATTTT. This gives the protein CASRVGGGSLDTQYF.

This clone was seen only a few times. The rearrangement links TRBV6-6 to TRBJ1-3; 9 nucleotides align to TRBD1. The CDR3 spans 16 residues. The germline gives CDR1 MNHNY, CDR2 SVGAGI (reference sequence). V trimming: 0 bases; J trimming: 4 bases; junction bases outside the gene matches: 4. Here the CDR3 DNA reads TGTGCCAGCAGTTACTCTGTGGGACAGGGAGGAAACACCATATATTTT. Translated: CASSYSVGQGGNTIYF.

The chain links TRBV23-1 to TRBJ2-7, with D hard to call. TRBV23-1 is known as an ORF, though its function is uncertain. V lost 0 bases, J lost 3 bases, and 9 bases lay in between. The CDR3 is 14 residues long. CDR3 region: CASSQSSLYYEQYF. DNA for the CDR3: TGCGCCAGCAGTCAATCTTCACTATACTACGAGCAGTACTTC.

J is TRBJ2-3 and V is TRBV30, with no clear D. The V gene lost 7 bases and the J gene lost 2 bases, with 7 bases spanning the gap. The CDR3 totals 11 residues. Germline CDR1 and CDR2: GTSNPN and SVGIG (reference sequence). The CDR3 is CASRSTDTQYF. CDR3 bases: TGTGCCTCCCGGTCCACAGATACGCAGTATTTT. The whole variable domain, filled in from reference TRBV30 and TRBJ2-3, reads SQTIHQWPATLVQPVGSPLSLECTVEGTSNPNLYWYRQAAGRGLQLLFYSVGIGQISSEVPQNLSASRPQDRQFILSSKKLLLSDSGFYLCASRSTDTQYFGPGTRLTVL.

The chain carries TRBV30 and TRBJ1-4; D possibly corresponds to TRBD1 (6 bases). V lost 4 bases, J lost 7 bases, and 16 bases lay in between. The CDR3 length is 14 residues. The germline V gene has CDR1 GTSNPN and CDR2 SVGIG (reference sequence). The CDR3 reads CAWTATGNGEKLFF. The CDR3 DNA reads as TGTGCCTGGACCGCGACAGGAAATGGTGAAAAACTGTTTTTT.

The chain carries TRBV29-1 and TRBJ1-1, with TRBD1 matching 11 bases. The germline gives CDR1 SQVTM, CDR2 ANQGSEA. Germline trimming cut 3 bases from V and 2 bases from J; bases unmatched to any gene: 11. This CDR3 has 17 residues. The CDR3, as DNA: TGCAGCGTTGAGGGACAGGGGGACATCGGTTCAAACACTGAAGCTTTCTTT. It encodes CSVEGQGDIGSNTEAFF.

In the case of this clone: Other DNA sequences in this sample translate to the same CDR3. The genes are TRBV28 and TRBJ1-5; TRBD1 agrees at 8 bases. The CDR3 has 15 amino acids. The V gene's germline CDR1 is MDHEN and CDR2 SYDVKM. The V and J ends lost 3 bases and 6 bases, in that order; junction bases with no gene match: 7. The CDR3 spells CASSLSSGGSQPQHF. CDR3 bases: TGTGCCAGCAGTTTGTCGTCAGGGGGCAGTCAGCCCCAGCATTTT.

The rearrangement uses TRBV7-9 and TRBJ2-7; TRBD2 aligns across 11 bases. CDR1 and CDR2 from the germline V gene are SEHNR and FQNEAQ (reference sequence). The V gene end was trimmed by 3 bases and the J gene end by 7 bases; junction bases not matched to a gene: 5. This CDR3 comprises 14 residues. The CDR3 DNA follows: TGTGCCAGCAGCTTTAGCGGGAGGGCCGGTGAGCAGTACTTC. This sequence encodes CASSFSGRAGEQYF.

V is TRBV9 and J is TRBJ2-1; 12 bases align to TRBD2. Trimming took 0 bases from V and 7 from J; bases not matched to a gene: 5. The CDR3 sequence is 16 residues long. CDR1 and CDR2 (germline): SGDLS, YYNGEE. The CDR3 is CASSVATSGSGNEQFF. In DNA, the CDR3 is TGTGCCAGCAGCGTAGCGACTAGCGGGAGTGGTAATGAGCAGTTCTTC.

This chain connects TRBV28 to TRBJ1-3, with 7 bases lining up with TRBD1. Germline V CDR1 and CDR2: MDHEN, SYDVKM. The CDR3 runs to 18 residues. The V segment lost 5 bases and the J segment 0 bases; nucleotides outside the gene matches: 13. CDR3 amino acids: CASSSSGQQILSGNTIYF. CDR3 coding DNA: TGTGCCAGCAGTAGCTCGGGACAGCAAATCCTCTCTGGAAACACCATATATTTT.

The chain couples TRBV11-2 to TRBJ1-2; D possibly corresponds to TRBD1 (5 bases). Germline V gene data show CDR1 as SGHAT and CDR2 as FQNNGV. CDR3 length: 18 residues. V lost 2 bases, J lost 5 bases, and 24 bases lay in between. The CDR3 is CASSLSGPAGRDKYGYTF. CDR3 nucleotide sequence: TGTGCCAGCAGCTTATCCGGACCTGCAGGCAGGGATAAGTATGGCTACACCTTC.

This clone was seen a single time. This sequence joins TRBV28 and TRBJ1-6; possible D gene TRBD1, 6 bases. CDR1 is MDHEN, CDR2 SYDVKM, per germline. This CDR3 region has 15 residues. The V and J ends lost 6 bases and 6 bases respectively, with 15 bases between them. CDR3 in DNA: TGTGCCAGCAGCGACCAAAGGGGGACTAATTCACCCCTCCACTTT. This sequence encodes CASSDQRGTNSPLHF. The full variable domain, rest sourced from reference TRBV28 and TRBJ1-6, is DVKVTQSSRYLVKRTGEKVFLECVQDMDHENMFWYRQDPGLGLRLIYFSYDVKMKEKGDIPEGYSVSREKKERFSLILESASTNQTSMYLCASSDQRGTNSPLHFGNGTRLTVT.